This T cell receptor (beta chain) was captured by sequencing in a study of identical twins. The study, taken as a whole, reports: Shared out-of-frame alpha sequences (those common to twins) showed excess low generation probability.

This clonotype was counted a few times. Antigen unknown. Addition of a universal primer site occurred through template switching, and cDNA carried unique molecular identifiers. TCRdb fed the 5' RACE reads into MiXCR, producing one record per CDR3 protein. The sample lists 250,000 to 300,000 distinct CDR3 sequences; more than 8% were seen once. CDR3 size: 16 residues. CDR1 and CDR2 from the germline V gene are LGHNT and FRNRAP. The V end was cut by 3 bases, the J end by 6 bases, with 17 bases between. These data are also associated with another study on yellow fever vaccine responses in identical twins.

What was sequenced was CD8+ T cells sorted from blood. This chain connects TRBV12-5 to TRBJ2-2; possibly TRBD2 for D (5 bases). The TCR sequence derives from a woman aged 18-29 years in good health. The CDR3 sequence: CASGFSGRENPGELFF. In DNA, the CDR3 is TGTGCTAGTGGTTTTTCGGGGAGAGAAAACCCCGGGGAGCTGTTTTTT.